This T cell receptor beta chain was recorded in a study of blood T cells in healthy people across ages. This CDR3 region has 12 residues. Germline CDR1 reads SGHAT; CDR2 reads FQNNGV. V was shortened by 0 bases and J by 8 bases, with 5 bases between the two germline ends. It was with a sample-barcoded 5' primer and a J-beta primer mix that a second PCR of roughly 6 to 12 cycles was run. TCRdb re-called the 5' RACE reads through MiXCR, storing one row per CDR3 protein. The sample has about 1,800,000 distinct CDR3 sequences; roughly 28% are singletons. This clonotype was obtained from a woman aged 25 to 45 in good health. The chain has TRBV11-2 and TRBJ2-1; D ambiguous. Sequencing input: blood. CDR3 in DNA: TGTGCCAGCAGCTTAGACATTCATGAGCAGTTCTTC. Translating it yields CASSLDIHEQFF.